The sequence of this TCR beta chain was determined in a study of blood T cell repertoires in COVID-19. The CDR3 is made up of 12 amino acids. V lost 2 bases and J lost 1, with 5 bases in between. Germline lookup yields CDR1 GTSNPN and CDR2 SVGIG (reference sequence). Produced via immunoSEQ multiplex PCR; TCRdb's table is partial and in-frame only. The table shows about 150,000 clones, with 80% to 90% occurring only once. This clone was seen just once. The chain has TRBV30 and TRBJ1-2; D ambiguous. The sequencing sample was made of peripheral blood. This clonotype was sampled from a woman in her seventies with acute or convalescent COVID-19. CDR3 protein: CAWSYSNYGYTF. The CDR3 DNA reads as TGTGCCTGGAGTTACAGTAACTATGGCTACACCTTC.